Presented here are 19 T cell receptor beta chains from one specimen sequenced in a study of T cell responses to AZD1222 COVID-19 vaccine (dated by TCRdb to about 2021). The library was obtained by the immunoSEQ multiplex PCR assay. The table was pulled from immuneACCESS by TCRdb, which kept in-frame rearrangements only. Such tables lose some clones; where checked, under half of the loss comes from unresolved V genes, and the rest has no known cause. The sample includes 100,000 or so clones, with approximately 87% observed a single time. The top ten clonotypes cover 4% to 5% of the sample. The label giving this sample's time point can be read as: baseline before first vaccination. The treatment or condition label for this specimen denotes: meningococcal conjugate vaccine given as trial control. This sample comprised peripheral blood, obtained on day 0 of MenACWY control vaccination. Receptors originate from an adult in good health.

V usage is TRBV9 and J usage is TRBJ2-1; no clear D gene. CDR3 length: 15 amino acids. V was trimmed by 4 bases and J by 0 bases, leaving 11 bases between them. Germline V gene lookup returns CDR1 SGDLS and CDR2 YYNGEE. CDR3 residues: CASSPVESSYNEQFF. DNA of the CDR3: TGTGCCAGCAGCCCCGTAGAGAGCTCCTACAATGAGCAGTTCTTC. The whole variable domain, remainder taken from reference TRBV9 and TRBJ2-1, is DSGVTQTPKHLITATGQRVTLRCSPRSGDLSVYWYQQSLDQGLQFLIQYYNGEERAKGNILERFSAQQFPDLHSELNLSSLELGDSALYFCASSPVESSYNEQFFGPGTRLTVL.

CDR3 residues: CASSDPRTGTSGDLCTDTQYF. For the CDR3, the DNA is TGTGCCAGCAGTGACCCACGAACCGGGACTAGCGGGGACCTATGCACAGATACGCAGTATTTT. The gene calls are TRBV6-4 and TRBJ2-3; TRBD2 agrees at 13 bases. CDR1 and CDR2 from the germline V gene are MRHNA and SNTAGT. The junction had 15 bases not matched to a gene; V was cut back by 2 bases and J by 1 base. The CDR3 consists of 21 residues.

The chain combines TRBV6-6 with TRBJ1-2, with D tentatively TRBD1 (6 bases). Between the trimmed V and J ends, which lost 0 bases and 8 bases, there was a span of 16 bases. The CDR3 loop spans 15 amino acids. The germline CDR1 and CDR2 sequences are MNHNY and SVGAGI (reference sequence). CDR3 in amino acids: CASSYSRGASGGYTF. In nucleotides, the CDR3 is TGTGCCAGCAGTTACTCGAGGGGGGCTTCCGGAGGCTACACCTTC.

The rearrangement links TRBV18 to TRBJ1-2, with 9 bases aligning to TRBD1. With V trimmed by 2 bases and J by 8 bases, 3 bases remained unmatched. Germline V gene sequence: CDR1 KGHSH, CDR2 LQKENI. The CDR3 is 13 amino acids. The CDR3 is CASSPRDREGYTF. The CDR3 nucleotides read TGTGCCAGCTCACCAAGGGACAGGGAAGGCTACACCTTC.

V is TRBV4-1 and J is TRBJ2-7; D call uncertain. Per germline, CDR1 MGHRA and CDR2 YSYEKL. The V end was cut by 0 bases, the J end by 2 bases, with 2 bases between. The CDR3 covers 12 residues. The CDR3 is CASSQDPYEQYF. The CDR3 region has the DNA TGCGCCAGCAGCCAAGATCCCTACGAGCAGTACTTC.

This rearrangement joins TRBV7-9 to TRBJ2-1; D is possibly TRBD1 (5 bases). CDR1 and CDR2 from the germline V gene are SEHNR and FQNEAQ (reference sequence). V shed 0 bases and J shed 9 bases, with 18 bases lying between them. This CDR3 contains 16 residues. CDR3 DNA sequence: TGTGCCAGCAGCTTAGCCCGAGACAGCTATCAAGGTGAGCAGTTCTTC. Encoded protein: CASSLARDSYQGEQFF.

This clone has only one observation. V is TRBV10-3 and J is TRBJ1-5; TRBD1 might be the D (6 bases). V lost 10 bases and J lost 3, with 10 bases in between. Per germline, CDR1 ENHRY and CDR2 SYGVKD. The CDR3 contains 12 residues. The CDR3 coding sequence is TGTGCCACTGGACAGATCAATCAGCCCCAGCATTTT. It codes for CATGQINQPQHF.

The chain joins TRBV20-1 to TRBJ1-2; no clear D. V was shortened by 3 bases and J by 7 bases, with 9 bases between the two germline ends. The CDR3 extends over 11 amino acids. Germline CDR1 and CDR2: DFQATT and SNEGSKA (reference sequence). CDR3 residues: CSASIEGGYTF. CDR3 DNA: TGCAGTGCTAGTATTGAGGGTGGCTACACCTTC.

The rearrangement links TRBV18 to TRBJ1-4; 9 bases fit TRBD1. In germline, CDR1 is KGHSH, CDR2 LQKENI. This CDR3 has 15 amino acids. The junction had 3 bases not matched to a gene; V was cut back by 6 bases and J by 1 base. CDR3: CASSQGQGTNEKLFF. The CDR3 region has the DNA TGTGCCAGCTCCCAGGGACAGGGAACTAATGAAAAACTGTTTTTT. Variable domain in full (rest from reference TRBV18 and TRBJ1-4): NAGVMQNPRHLVRRRGQEARLRCSPMKGHSHVYWYRQLPEEGLKFMVYLQKENIIDESGMPKERFSAEFPKEGPSILRIQQVVRGDSAAYFCASSQGQGTNEKLFFGSGTQLSVL.

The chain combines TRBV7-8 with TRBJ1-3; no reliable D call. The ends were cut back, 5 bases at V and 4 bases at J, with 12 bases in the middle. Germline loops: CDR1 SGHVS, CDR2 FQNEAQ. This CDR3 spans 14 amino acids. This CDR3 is CASSPASGGNTIYF. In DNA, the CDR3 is TGTGCCAGCAGCCCAGCGAGTGGCGGAAACACCATATATTTT.

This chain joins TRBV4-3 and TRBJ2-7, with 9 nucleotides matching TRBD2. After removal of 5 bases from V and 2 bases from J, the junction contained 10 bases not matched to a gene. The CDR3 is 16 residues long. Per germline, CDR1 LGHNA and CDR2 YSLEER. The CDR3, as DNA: TGCGCCAGCAGCGAACGGACTAGCGTCCTTACCTACGAGCAGTACTTC. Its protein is CASSERTSVLTYEQYF.

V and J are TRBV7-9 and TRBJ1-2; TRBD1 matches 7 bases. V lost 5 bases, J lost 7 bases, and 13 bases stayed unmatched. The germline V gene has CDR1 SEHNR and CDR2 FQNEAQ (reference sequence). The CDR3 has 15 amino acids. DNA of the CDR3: TGTGCCAGCAGCCCGAGCTCTATGACAGGGTTTGGCTACACCTTC. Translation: CASSPSSMTGFGYTF.

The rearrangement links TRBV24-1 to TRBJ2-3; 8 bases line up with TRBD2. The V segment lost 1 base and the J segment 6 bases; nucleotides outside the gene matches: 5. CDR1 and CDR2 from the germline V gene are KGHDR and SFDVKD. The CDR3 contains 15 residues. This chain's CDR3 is CATSDLLAGTDTQYF. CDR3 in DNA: TGTGCCACCAGTGATTTATTAGCGGGAACCGATACGCAGTATTTT.

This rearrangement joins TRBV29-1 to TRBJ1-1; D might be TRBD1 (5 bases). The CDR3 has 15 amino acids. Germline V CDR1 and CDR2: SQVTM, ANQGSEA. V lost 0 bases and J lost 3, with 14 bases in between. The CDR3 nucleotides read TGCAGCGTTGAAGATACGAGGGGAGTTCACACTGAAGCTTTCTTT. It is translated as CSVEDTRGVHTEAFF. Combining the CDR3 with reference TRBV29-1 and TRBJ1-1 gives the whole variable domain SAVISQKPSRDICQRGTSLTIQCQVDSQVTMMFWYRQQPGQSLTLIATANQGSEATYESGFVIDKFPISRPNLTFSTLTVSNMSPEDSSIYLCSVEDTRGVHTEAFFGQGTRLTVV.

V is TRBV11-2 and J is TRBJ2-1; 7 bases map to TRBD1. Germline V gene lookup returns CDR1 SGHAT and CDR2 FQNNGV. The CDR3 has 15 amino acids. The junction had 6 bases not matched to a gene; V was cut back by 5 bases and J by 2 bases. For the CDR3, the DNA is TGTGCCAGCAGCCGACAGGGTTTTGCCTACAATGAGCAGTTCTTC. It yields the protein CASSRQGFAYNEQFF.

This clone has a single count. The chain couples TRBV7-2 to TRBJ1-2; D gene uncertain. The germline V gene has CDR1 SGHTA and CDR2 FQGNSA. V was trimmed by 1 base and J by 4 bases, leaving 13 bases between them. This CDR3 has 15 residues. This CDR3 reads CASSLVVEARYGYTF. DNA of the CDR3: TGTGCCAGCAGCTTAGTGGTCGAGGCGCGCTATGGCTACACCTTC.

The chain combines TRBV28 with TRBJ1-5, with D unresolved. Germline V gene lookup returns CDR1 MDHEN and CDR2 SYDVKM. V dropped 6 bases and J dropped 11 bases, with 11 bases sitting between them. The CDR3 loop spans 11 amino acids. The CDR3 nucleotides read TGTGCCAGCAGCGGGAACGAGGCCCAGCATTTT. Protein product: CASSGNEAQHF.

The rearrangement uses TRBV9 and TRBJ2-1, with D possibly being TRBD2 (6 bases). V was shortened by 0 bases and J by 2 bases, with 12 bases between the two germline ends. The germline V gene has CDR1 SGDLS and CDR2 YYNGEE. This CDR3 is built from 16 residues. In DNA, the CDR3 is TGTGCCAGCAGCGTAGCCGGTAGCGGAGCCTACAATGAGCAGTTCTTC. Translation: CASSVAGSGAYNEQFF.

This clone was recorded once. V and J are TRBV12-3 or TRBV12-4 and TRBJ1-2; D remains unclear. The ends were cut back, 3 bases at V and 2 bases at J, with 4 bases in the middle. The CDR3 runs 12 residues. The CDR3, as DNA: TGTGCCAGCAGTTTTCAGAACTATGGCTACACCTTC. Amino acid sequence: CASSFQNYGYTF.